A single T cell receptor beta chain is shown here with its context. Its antigen is as yet unknown. Just one base apart from a much larger clone, this may be a read error. This sample is part of a study of blood T cells in healthy people across ages. Study as a whole: Capturing about one barcoded beta molecule per two T cells was achieved by template switching.

There are 15 residues in the CDR3. Germline V gene sequence: CDR1 MNHEY, CDR2 SMNVEV (reference sequence). A second roughly 6 to 11 cycle PCR used barcoded and J-beta primers. TCRdb re-called the 5' RACE reads through MiXCR, storing one row per CDR3 protein. The sample carries about 650,000 distinct CDR3 sequences, roughly 32% recorded once. General observations from the study: The diversity estimates, figures obtained from one million T cells, were considered underestimates.

The sequenced sample was blood. The rearrangement joins TRBV27 to TRBJ2-7, with D tentatively TRBD2 (6 bases). The TCR comes from a woman of 80 years or more in good health. The DNA for the CDR3 is TGTGCCAGCAGCCTCCGCCGGGACTTACCCTACGAGCGGTACTTC. This encodes CASSLRRDLPYERYF.